This T cell receptor beta chain was found in a study of cytomegalovirus exposure and HLA in healthy donors. Study-wide results and caveats: An observed cluster of highly shared sequence variants was recorded as a likely sequencing artifact.

For this clone: Antigen: not known.

Per the germline V gene, CDR1 is MNHEY and CDR2 is SVGAGI. V lost 10 bases and J lost 8, with 21 bases in between. The length of the CDR3 is 14 residues. PCR used 60 Vbeta primers and 13 Jbeta primers. Generated by immunoSEQ multiplex PCR, the TCRdb table keeps only in-frame clones and is missing some. The repertoire includes 100,000 or so clones, approximately 76% of them detected once, and around 4.4% sits in the top ten. The chain couples TRBV6-5 to TRBJ2-4, with a tentative D call TRBD1 (5 bases). This clonotype was obtained from a man in his forties in good health and CMV-seronegative. The specimen sequenced was PBMCs. DNA for the CDR3: TGTGCCAACTCGGACACCGCAAGTGGTCACATTCAGTACTTC. Its protein product is CANSDTASGHIQYF.